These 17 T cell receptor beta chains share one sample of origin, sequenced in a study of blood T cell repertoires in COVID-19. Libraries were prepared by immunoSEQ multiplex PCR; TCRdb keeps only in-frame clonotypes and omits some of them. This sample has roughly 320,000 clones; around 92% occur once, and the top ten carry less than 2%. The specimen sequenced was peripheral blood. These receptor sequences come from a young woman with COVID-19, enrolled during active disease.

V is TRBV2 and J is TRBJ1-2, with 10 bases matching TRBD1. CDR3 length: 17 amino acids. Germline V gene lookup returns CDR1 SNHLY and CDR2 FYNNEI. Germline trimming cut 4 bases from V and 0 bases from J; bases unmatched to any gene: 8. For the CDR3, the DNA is TGTGCCAGCAGTGGGGGACAGGGGACGAGAGCTAACTATGGCTACACCTTC. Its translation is CASSGGQGTRANYGYTF.

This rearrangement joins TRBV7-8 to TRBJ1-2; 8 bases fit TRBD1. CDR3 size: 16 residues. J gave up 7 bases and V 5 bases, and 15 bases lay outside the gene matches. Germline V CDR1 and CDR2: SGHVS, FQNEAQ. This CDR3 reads CASSRTGPPQSGGYTF. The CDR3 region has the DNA TGTGCCAGCAGCCGGACAGGGCCGCCTCAAAGCGGTGGCTACACCTTC.

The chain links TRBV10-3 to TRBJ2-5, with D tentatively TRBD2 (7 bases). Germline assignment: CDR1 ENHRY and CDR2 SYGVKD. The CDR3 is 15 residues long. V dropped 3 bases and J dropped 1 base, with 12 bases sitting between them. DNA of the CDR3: TGTGCCATCAGTGACGAGGGGGGGACCCAAGAGACCCAGTACTTC. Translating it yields CAISDEGGTQETQYF.

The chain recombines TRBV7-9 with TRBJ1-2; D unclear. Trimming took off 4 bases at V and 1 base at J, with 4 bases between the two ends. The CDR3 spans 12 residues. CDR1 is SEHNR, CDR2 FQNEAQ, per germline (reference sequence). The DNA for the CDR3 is TGTGCCAGCAGCTCCTTTAACTATGGCTACACCTTC. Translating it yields CASSSFNYGYTF.

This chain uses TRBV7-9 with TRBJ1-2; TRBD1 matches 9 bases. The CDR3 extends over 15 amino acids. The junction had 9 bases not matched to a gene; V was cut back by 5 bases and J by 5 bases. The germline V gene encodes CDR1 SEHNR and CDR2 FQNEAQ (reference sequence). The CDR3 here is CASSQGQGRRYGYTF. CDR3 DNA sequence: TGTGCCAGCAGCCAGGGACAGGGTAGAAGGTATGGCTACACCTTC.

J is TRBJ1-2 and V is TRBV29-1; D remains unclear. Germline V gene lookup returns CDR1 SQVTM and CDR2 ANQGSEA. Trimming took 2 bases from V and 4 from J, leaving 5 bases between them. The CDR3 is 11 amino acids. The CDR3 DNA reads TGCAGCGTTGAAAACATCTATGGCTACACCTTC. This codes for CSVENIYGYTF.

CDR3 bases: TGTGCCAGCAGTGAAGTGGGGGGGCCGTTCGAGACCCAGTACTTC. It yields the protein CASSEVGGPFETQYF. The chain combines TRBV2 with TRBJ2-5, with TRBD2 as a possible D gene (7 bases). CDR3 length: 15 amino acids. V lost 1 base to trimming and J lost 5 bases, with 14 bases between them. Per the germline V gene, CDR1 is SNHLY and CDR2 is FYNNEI.

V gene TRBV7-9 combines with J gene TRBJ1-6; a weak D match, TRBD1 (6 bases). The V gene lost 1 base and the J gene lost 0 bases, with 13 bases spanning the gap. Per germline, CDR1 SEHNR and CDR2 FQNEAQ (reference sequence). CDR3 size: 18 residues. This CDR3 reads CASSLEGQIYSYNSPLHF. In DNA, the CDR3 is TGTGCCAGCAGCTTAGAGGGACAAATCTACTCCTATAATTCACCCCTCCACTTT. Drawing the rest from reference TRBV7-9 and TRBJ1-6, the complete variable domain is DTGVSQNPRHKITKRGQNVTFRCDPISEHNRLYWYRQTLGQGPEFLTYFQNEAQLEKSRLLSDRFSAERPKGSFSTLEIQRTEQGDSAMYLCASSLEGQIYSYNSPLHFGNGTRLTVT.

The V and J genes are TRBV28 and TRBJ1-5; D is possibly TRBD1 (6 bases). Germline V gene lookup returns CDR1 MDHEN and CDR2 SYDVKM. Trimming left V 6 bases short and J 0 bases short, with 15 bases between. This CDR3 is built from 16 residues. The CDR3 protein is CASSTSGEYSNQPQHF. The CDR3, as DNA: TGTGCCAGCAGCACATCAGGGGAGTATAGCAATCAGCCCCAGCATTTT.

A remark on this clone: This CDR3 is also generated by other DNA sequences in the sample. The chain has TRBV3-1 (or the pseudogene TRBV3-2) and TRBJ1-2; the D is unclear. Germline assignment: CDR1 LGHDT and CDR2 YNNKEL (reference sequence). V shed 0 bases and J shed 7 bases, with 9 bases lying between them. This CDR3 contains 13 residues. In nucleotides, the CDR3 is TGTGCCAGCAGCCAAGAGGCCCCAGGTGGCTACACCTTC. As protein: CASSQEAPGGYTF.

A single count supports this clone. CDR3 sequence: CASSQEAVQGTQYF. The CDR3 DNA reads TGCGCCAGCAGCCAAGAGGCAGTTCAGGGTACGCAGTATTTT. The chain combines TRBV4-1 with TRBJ2-3, with TRBD1 as a possible D gene (5 bases). The CDR3 consists of 14 residues. V was shortened by 0 bases and J by 8 bases, with 12 bases between the two germline ends. In germline, CDR1 is MGHRA, CDR2 YSYEKL.

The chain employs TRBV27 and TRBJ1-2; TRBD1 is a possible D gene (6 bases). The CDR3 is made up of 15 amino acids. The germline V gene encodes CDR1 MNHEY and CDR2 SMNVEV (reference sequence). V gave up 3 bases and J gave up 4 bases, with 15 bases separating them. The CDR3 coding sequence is TGTGCCAGCAGTTTTTCCGGGACATCAAGCTATGGCTACACCTTC. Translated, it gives CASSFSGTSSYGYTF.

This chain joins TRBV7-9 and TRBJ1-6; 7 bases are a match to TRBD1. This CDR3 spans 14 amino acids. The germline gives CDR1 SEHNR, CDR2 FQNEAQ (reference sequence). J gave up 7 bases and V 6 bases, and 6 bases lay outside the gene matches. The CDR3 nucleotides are TGTGCCAGCAGTACCGGGACAGTCAATTCACCCCTCCACTTT. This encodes CASSTGTVNSPLHF.

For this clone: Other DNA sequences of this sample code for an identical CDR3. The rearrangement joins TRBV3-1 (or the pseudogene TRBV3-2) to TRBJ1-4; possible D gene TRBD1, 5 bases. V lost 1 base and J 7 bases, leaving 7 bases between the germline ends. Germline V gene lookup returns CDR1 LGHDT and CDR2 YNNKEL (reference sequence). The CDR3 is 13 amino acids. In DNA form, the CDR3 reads TGTGCCAGCAGCCAAGGGGGGGTTGAAAAACTGTTTTTT. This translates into CASSQGGVEKLFF.

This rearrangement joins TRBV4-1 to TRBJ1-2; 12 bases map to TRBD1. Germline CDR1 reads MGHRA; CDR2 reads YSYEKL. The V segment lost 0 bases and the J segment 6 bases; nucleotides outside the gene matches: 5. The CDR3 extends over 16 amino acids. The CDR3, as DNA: TGCGCCAGCAGCCAAGAAGGGGGGACAGGGGGCAATGGCTACACCTTC. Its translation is CASSQEGGTGGNGYTF.

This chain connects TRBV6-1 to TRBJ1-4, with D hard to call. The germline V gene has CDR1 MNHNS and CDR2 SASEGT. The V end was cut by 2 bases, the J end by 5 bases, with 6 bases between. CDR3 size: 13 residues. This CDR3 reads CASSEQKNEKLFF. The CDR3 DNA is TGTGCCAGCAGTGAACAGAAGAATGAAAAACTGTTTTTT.

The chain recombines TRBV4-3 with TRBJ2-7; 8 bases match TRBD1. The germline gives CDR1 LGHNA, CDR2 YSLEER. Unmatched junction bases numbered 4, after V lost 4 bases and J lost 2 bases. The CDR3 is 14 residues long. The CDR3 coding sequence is TGCGCCAGCAGCCCTATACAGGGGGCCTACGAGCAGTACTTC. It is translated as CASSPIQGAYEQYF.